This TCR beta chain emerged from a study of T-cell reconstitution after alpha-beta-depleted transplantation in children. Construction of the TCRbeta library involved unique molecular identifiers. MiXCR was run by TCRdb on the PCR reads, yielding one entry per CDR3 protein. The top ten hold about 4% of the sample, which has hundreds of thousands of distinct CDR3 sequences, more than 9% seen once. The CDR3 consists of 14 residues. Germline V gene sequence: CDR1 SQVTM, CDR2 ANQGSEA. V was pared by 7 bases and J by 4 bases, with 8 bases of the junction left unmatched. This clonotype was detected ten times or more.

The specimen comprised PBMCs from the stem cell graft donor, sampled from the stem cell graft. This sequence was found in a human donor who donated a stem cell graft to a child with acute myeloid leukemia. The chain is built from TRBV29-1 and TRBJ2-1, with TRBD2 matching over 9 bases. CDR3 DNA: TGCAGCGCTTGGGGGCGGGAGGGATACAATGAGCAGTTCTTC. It translates to CSAWGREGYNEQFF.